The 18 T cell receptor beta chains below all came from one sample that was sequenced in a study of beta chain features in type 1 diabetes (dated by TCRdb to the late 2010s). These receptors' antigens are unknown. Library construction relied on the immunoSEQ multiplex PCR assay. The High Capacity cDNA Reverse Transcription Kit was used to reverse transcribe all of the isolated RNA, meaning that expressed TCRB transcripts were what got sequenced. TCRdb holds this immuneACCESS table with in-frame rearrangements only. Some clones are missing; in checked studies, unresolved V genes explain under half, and the rest has no known cause. The sample data list around 280,000 clones, and 15% of these were observed just once. The top ten hold approximately 0.015% of the sample. What the research found in general, with its limitations: Type 1 diabetes patients showed a moderate but significant shortening of TCRB CDR3 length in all four CD4+ subsets.

The sequenced sample consisted of naive CD4+ T cells from blood. What this sample's cell subset or site label stands for: true naive CD4+ T cells. The receptors originated from a man between 18 and 35 years old with type 1 diabetes.

The chain couples TRBV28 to TRBJ2-7; D uncertain. The CDR3 is 14 amino acids. The V gene's germline CDR1 is MDHEN and CDR2 SYDVKM. With 5 bases removed from V and 2 bases from J, the gap between germline ends came to 13 bases. Here the CDR3 DNA reads TGTGCCAGCAGTGCGCCTGTTTTGGCCTACGAGCAGTACTTC. Its protein is CASSAPVLAYEQYF.

This clone has a handful of counts. CDR3 residues: CASSEGGGEYTEAFF. CDR3 nucleotides: TGTGCCAGCAGTGAGGGGGGAGGGGAGTACACTGAAGCTTTCTTT. This rearrangement joins TRBV25-1 to TRBJ1-1; weak D call: TRBD1 (5 bases). The CDR3 runs 15 residues. The germline CDR1 and CDR2 sequences are MGHDK and SYGVNS. V was trimmed by 3 bases and J by 3 bases, leaving 14 bases between them.

This clone was seen a few times. V and J are TRBV4-3 and TRBJ2-7; D gene ambiguous. The CDR3 totals 14 residues. CDR1 and CDR2 from the germline V gene are LGHNA and YSLEER. V was shortened by 0 bases and J by 6 bases, with 12 bases between the two germline ends. The CDR3 loop is CASSQDSSLGEQYF. The DNA of the CDR3 is TGCGCCAGCAGCCAAGATTCTTCCCTCGGCGAGCAGTACTTC.

The chain joins TRBV30 to TRBJ2-1, with 8 bases aligning to TRBD2. The J segment lost 10 bases and the V segment lost 3 bases, leaving 11 bases of the junction unmatched. There are 14 residues in the CDR3. Looked up from germline, CDR1 is GTSNPN and CDR2 is SVGIG (reference sequence). The CDR3 DNA follows: TGTGCCTGGAGATTAGCGGGACCAAACATGGAGCAGTTCTTC. This encodes CAWRLAGPNMEQFF.

This clone was detected ten times or more. The rearrangement joins TRBV29-1 to TRBJ2-7; 10 bases align to TRBD1. The CDR3 contains 12 residues. Germline V lookup: CDR1 SQVTM, CDR2 ANQGSEA. Trimming took 7 bases from V and 3 from J; bases not matched to a gene: 3. The CDR3 protein is CSGRDRGYEQYF. In DNA, the CDR3 is TGCAGCGGCCGGGACAGGGGCTACGAGCAGTACTTC.

The V call is TRBV5-6, the J call TRBJ2-5; a weak D match, TRBD1 (6 bases). Germline V gene sequence: CDR1 SGHDT, CDR2 YYEEEE. Between the trimmed V and J ends, which lost 3 bases and 5 bases, there was a span of 17 bases. This CDR3 comprises 15 residues. CDR3 loop: CASSSTPGHWETQYF. The CDR3 nucleotides are TGTGCCAGCAGCTCCACACCGGGACATTGGGAGACCCAGTACTTC.

V gene TRBV7-2 combines with J gene TRBJ2-3; 11 bases align to TRBD2. J gave up 0 bases and V 2 bases, and 7 bases lay outside the gene matches. CDR1 and CDR2 from the germline V gene are SGHTA and FQGNSA. The CDR3 totals 18 residues. The CDR3 loop is CASSLRLAGGLSTDTQYF. The CDR3 DNA reads TGTGCCAGCAGCTTACGTCTAGCGGGGGGACTTAGCACAGATACGCAGTATTTT.

This clone was counted only a few times. The chain joins TRBV18 to TRBJ2-3; perhaps TRBD2 as D (5 bases). The V gene's germline CDR1 is KGHSH and CDR2 LQKENI. V lost 0 bases and J 0 bases, leaving 10 bases between the germline ends. This CDR3 has 16 residues. CDR3 bases: TGTGCCAGCTCACCACCGCTCGGGGTCAGCACAGATACGCAGTATTTT. Protein product: CASSPPLGVSTDTQYF.

This clone turned up a few times. The V call is TRBV29-1, the J call TRBJ2-7, with TRBD1 matching 9 bases. Trimming removed 3 bases from V and 4 bases from J; junction bases left unmatched: 1. The CDR3 loop spans 12 amino acids. Per the germline V gene, CDR1 is SQVTM and CDR2 is ANQGSEA. CDR3 DNA: TGCAGCGTTGAGACAGGGGGTTACGAGCAGTACTTC. Its protein is CSVETGGYEQYF.

The chain has TRBV6-1 and TRBJ2-2, with 9 bases matching TRBD2. Germline V lookup: CDR1 MNHNS, CDR2 SASEGT. With V trimmed by 5 bases and J by 12 bases, 10 bases remained unmatched. This CDR3 spans 14 amino acids. In DNA, the CDR3 is TGTGCCAGCAGTAGCTACGGGCGGGAGGGTAAGCTGTTTTTT. It specifies CASSSYGREGKLFF.

This clone was counted only a few times. CDR3: CASSTIGSYTF. DNA for the CDR3: TGTGCCAGCAGTACGATAGGGAGTTACACCTTC. The chain uses TRBV6-5 and TRBJ1-2, with D uncertain. Trimming removed 5 bases at V and 11 bases at J, with 12 bases between. The CDR3 is made up of 11 amino acids. Germline V gene lookup returns CDR1 MNHEY and CDR2 SVGAGI.

The chain has TRBV27 and TRBJ2-7; 12 bases agree with TRBD2. CDR3 length: 15 residues. V shed 6 bases, J shed 5 bases, and the junction held 8 bases outside the gene matches. The V gene's germline CDR1 is MNHEY and CDR2 SMNVEV (reference sequence). CDR3 sequence (DNA): TGTGCCAGCAGAGGGCGACTAGCGGGGGCCCACGAGCAGTACTTC. Its protein product is CASRGRLAGAHEQYF.

The genes are TRBV10-3 and TRBJ2-7; a possible D gene is TRBD2 (7 bases). Trimming removed 4 bases from V and 2 bases from J, with 24 bases in between. Germline V gives CDR1 ENHRY, CDR2 SYGVKD. The CDR3 is 18 amino acids. The CDR3 is CAISGGRIAGRGTYEQYF. The CDR3 bases are TGTGCCATCAGTGGGGGTCGAATAGCGGGCAGGGGAACCTACGAGCAGTACTTC.

This clone has just a few counts. The genes are TRBV7-2 and TRBJ1-5, with a tentative D call TRBD1 (5 bases). The germline gives CDR1 SGHTA, CDR2 FQGNSA. The ends were cut back, 5 bases at V and 5 bases at J, with 16 bases in the middle. The CDR3 runs 15 residues. As DNA, the CDR3 is TGTGCCAGCAGCCCAGGACCCGCGGGGGATCAGCCCCAGCATTTT. Translating it yields CASSPGPAGDQPQHF.

This clone was seen a handful of times. Here the CDR3 reads CASSLLNTFGGTEAFF. The CDR3, as DNA: TGTGCCAGCAGCCTACTTAATACCTTCGGGGGCACTGAAGCTTTCTTT. The chain combines TRBV7-2 with TRBJ1-1, with D possibly being TRBD1 (5 bases). V shed 5 bases and J shed 4 bases, with 20 bases lying between them. This CDR3 is built from 16 residues. Germline CDR1 reads SGHTA; CDR2 reads FQGNSA.

The rearrangement links TRBV28 to TRBJ2-2; D unclear. V lost 2 bases, J lost 0 bases, and 10 bases lay in between. Germline V lookup: CDR1 MDHEN, CDR2 SYDVKM. The CDR3 length is 16 residues. CDR3 residues: CASSLVGLTNTGELFF. The CDR3 DNA reads TGTGCCAGCAGTTTAGTTGGGCTCACGAACACCGGGGAGCTGTTTTTT. Supplemented by reference TRBV28 and TRBJ2-2, the full variable domain reads DVKVTQSSRYLVKRTGEKVFLECVQDMDHENMFWYRQDPGLGLRLIYFSYDVKMKEKGDIPEGYSVSREKKERFSLILESASTNQTSMYLCASSLVGLTNTGELFFGEGSRLTVL.

In its sample, this clone was seen a few times. The V call is TRBV5-6, the J call TRBJ2-1; tentatively, D is TRBD2 (6 bases). CDR3 length: 15 residues. Germline assignment: CDR1 SGHDT and CDR2 YYEEEE. Trimming pared 3 bases from V and 9 bases from J, leaving 19 bases between. CDR3 DNA: TGTGCCAGCAGCTGGCTGGGGCAGGGACTCGGTGAGCAGTTCTTC. Encoded protein: CASSWLGQGLGEQFF.

CDR3: CASRLGTGYGYTF. The CDR3 bases are TGTGCCAGCAGACTGGGGACAGGCTATGGCTACACCTTC. The chain couples TRBV28 to TRBJ1-2, with 8 bases aligning to TRBD1. This CDR3 comprises 13 residues. J gave up 4 bases and V 6 bases, and 4 bases lay outside the gene matches. The germline V gene encodes CDR1 MDHEN and CDR2 SYDVKM.